Reported below is one TCR beta chain. V lost 1 base and J lost 4, with 10 bases in between. This CDR3 region has 14 residues. Looked up from germline, CDR1 is SEHNR and CDR2 is FQNEAQ (reference sequence). The authors' processing: The authors estimated nucleated cell counts from reference gene primer amplification. Clones were read by immunoSEQ multiplex PCR, and TCRdb kept only the in-frame ones, dropping some. The V and J calls and the clone size are those of that table, but D and trimming were determined from the DNA. The data show hundreds of thousands of clones, about 90% seen once. The sample originates from a study of blood T cell repertoires in COVID-19. Study-wide context: Researchers got acute and convalescent COVID-19 samples from the United States, Italy and Spain. Sample material is recorded as cDNA or gDNA derived from T cells, B-cell-depleted T cells, or PBMCs.

The rearrangement joins TRBV7-9 to TRBJ1-2; the D is unclear. The sequence came from a woman aged 18-29 years who had recovered from COVID-19. Specimen: peripheral blood. CDR3: CASSLERVFYGYTF. CDR3 in DNA: TGTGCCAGCAGCTTAGAACGGGTTTTCTATGGCTACACCTTC.